This TCR beta chain was captured by sequencing in a study of molecular identifiers for immune sequencing clone quantification. Sequencing libraries of naive CD8 cells derived from roughly 20,000 to 1,000,000 sorted cells with 10%, 30% or 50% RNA. The CDR3 sequence is 11 residues long. Trimming removed 7 bases from V and 3 bases from J, with 10 bases in between. Per the germline V gene, CDR1 is SQVTM and CDR2 is ANQGSEA. This clonotype has ten or more counts. Its specificity is not known. TCRdb ran MiXCR on the PCR reads and lists one entry per CDR3 protein. Of more than 95,000 distinct CDR3 sequences in the sample, 20% to 30% are singletons; the top ten hold more than 0.8%. Study results and limitations: Identical TCR molecules that share a barcode could lead to an underestimation of highly expanded clone sizes. Over 99% of effector molecules, yet under 1% of naive-cell molecules, were held by clones above 20 RNA copies.

This receptor was identified in a human donor in good health. Some libraries in this study had Jurkat cell RNA spiked in. The chain employs TRBV29-1 and TRBJ2-7, with D possibly matching TRBD1 (6 bases). Sequenced sample: naive CD8+ T cells from blood, with Jurkat cell RNA spiked in. Subset: FACS-sorted CD8+CD4-CCR7+CD45RA+ naive T cells. CDR3 nucleotide sequence: TGCAGCGCCCGGACAGACTACGAGCAGTACTTC. Its protein product is CSARTDYEQYF.